Listed here are 26 T cell receptor beta chains from one sample, sequenced in a study of T-cell memory formation after mild COVID-19. One entry per CDR3 protein, called by TCRdb with MiXCR from the 5' RACE reads. The table lists about 340,000 distinct CDR3 sequences, 10% to 15% of them singletons. Sequenced: PBMCs or a T cell subset sorted from them (not recorded which). These TCRs come from a man aged 18 to 30 who had mild COVID-19 (a few samples of this study predate the infection). Cell type and time point are not known.

In this sample, this clonotype turned up a few times. This chain links TRBV7-9 with TRBJ2-5, with D possibly TRBD1 on 7 matching bases. V lost 3 bases to trimming and J lost 5 bases, with 16 bases between them. In germline, CDR1 is SEHNR, CDR2 FQNEAQ (reference sequence). This CDR3 has 15 amino acids. CDR3 sequence (DNA): TGTGCCAGCAGCTTGGACGGGGGACAGTTGGAGACCCAGTACTTC. This codes for CASSLDGGQLETQYF.

This clonotype was seen only a few times. This chain connects TRBV5-4 to TRBJ2-7; D ambiguous. The CDR3 sequence is 13 residues long. The germline V gene has CDR1 SGHNT and CDR2 YYREEE (reference sequence). V gave up 0 bases and J gave up 3 bases, with 7 bases separating them. CDR3 in DNA: TGTGCCAGCAGCTTGGCAGGAGTCTACGAGCAGTACGTC. As protein: CASSLAGVYEQYV.

The rearrangement uses TRBV7-9 and TRBJ2-1, with D possibly matching TRBD2 (6 bases). From germline, CDR1 is SEHNR and CDR2 FQNEAQ (reference sequence). Trimming took 6 bases from V and 0 from J, leaving 15 bases between them. This CDR3 has 16 amino acids. The CDR3 DNA reads TGTGCCAGCAGTAGGCCCTCCGGGAGCTCCTACAATGAGCAGTTCTTC. Its translation is CASSRPSGSSYNEQFF.

The chain couples TRBV6-1 to TRBJ1-5; D unresolved. This CDR3 is built from 16 residues. V gave up 6 bases and J gave up 2 bases, with 17 bases separating them. CDR1 is MNHNS, CDR2 SASEGT, per germline. Here the CDR3 reads CASSPQEAWGNQPQHF. For the CDR3, the DNA is TGTGCCAGCAGCCCCCAGGAGGCATGGGGCAATCAGCCCCAGCATTTT.

The gene calls are TRBV6-5 and TRBJ1-2, with 9 nucleotides matching TRBD1. V dropped 6 bases and J dropped 5; count of bases not matched to a gene: 7. The CDR3 loop spans 14 amino acids. CDR1 is MNHEY, CDR2 SVGAGI, per germline. CDR3 sequence: CASRTGGTGYGYTF. DNA for the CDR3: TGTGCCAGCAGGACTGGGGGGACAGGGTATGGCTACACCTTC.

This clonotype was detected only a few times. V gene TRBV7-8 combines with J gene TRBJ2-5, with D hard to call. This CDR3 is 11 amino acids long. V was shortened by 5 bases and J by 9 bases, with 10 bases between the two germline ends. Per germline, CDR1 SGHVS and CDR2 FQNEAQ. The CDR3 sequence: CASSVRRAQYF. The CDR3 nucleotides are TGTGCCAGCAGCGTTAGGAGAGCCCAGTACTTC.

This clonotype came up a few times. V is TRBV7-3 and J is TRBJ2-3, with D possibly being TRBD1 or TRBD2 (6 bases each). From germline, CDR1 is SGHTA and CDR2 FQGTGA. V lost 1 base, J lost 5 bases, and 13 bases lay in between. This CDR3 contains 15 residues. CDR3 in DNA: TGTGCCAGCAGCTTAAGAGGGGGGCTTGTAGATACGCAGTATTTT. The encoded protein is CASSLRGGLVDTQYF.

This clonotype has just a few counts. The chain carries TRBV5-8 and TRBJ2-7; 7 bases align to TRBD1. The J segment lost 3 bases and the V segment lost 0 bases, leaving 6 bases of the junction unmatched. This CDR3 has 15 amino acids. Germline V gene lookup returns CDR1 SGHTS and CDR2 YDEGEE. This CDR3 reads CASSLAGTVFYEQYF. Written as DNA, the CDR3 is TGTGCCAGCAGCTTGGCCGGGACAGTTTTCTACGAGCAGTACTTC.

The table lists this clonotype with a few counts. CDR3 nucleotide sequence: TGCGCCAGCAGCTTGGACCTGACAGGGCTGCACGAGCAGTACTTC. Protein sequence: CASSLDLTGLHEQYF. The chain employs TRBV5-1 and TRBJ2-7; 7 nucleotides align to TRBD1. The germline CDR1 and CDR2 sequences are SGHRS and YFSETQ. The CDR3 is made up of 15 amino acids. Unmatched junction bases numbered 8, after V lost 0 bases and J lost 5 bases.

This clonotype came up a few times. V usage is TRBV5-5 and J usage is TRBJ2-7; D gene unclear. From germline, CDR1 is SGHKS and CDR2 YYEKEE (reference sequence). Between the trimmed V and J ends, which lost 2 bases and 1 base, there was a span of 7 bases. This CDR3 contains 13 residues. CDR3: CASSFHLSYEQYV. The CDR3 DNA reads as TGTGCCAGCAGCTTTCACCTTTCCTACGAGCAGTACGTC.

This clonotype was observed a few times. The gene calls are TRBV6-5 and TRBJ2-3; a weak D match, TRBD2 (5 bases). CDR1 is MNHEY, CDR2 SVGAGI, per germline. V lost 5 bases and J 7 bases, leaving 7 bases between the germline ends. The CDR3 is made up of 11 amino acids. CDR3 residues: CASSEGNTQYF. The CDR3 DNA reads TGTGCCAGCAGTGAGGGTAATACGCAGTATTTT.

The chain uses TRBV6-5 and TRBJ1-6; 8 bases are shared with TRBD1. Trimming at V came to 5 bases and at J to 10 bases, leaving 4 bases not matched to a gene. The CDR3 totals 13 residues. Germline V gives CDR1 MNHEY, CDR2 SVGAGI. The CDR3 DNA reads TGTGCCAGCAGTCGGACAGGGCTATCACCCCTCCACTTT. Protein sequence: CASSRTGLSPLHF.

This clonotype was seen a handful of times. The CDR3 sequence: CASSLSRVDYGYTF. Here the CDR3 DNA reads TGCGCCAGCAGCTTGTCCAGGGTTGACTATGGCTACACCTTC. This rearrangement joins TRBV5-1 to TRBJ1-2; tentative D call: TRBD1 (5 bases). The germline V gene has CDR1 SGHRS and CDR2 YFSETQ. The CDR3 is made up of 14 amino acids. Trimming left V 1 base short and J 3 bases short, with 10 bases between.

This clonotype occurred many times. The rearrangement uses TRBV9 and TRBJ1-5; D ambiguous. Germline lookup yields CDR1 SGDLS and CDR2 YYNGEE. The CDR3 is 13 amino acids. V was clipped by 0 bases and J by 4 bases, with 5 bases between them. The CDR3: CASSVGENQPQHF. The CDR3 DNA is TGTGCCAGCAGCGTAGGGGAGAATCAGCCCCAGCATTTT.

The rearrangement uses TRBV7-9 and TRBJ2-7; perhaps TRBD1 as D (6 bases). The CDR3 spans 16 residues. With 2 bases removed from V and 3 bases from J, the gap between germline ends came to 17 bases. The germline CDR1 and CDR2 sequences are SEHNR and FQNEAQ (reference sequence). The CDR3 here is CASSLTSGRDIYEQYF. CDR3 nucleotide sequence: TGTGCCAGCAGCTTAACATCGGGTCGGGACATCTACGAGCAGTACTTC.

This clonotype was seen a few times. The genes are TRBV29-1 and TRBJ2-3; D might be TRBD2 (6 bases). The V gene's germline CDR1 is SQVTM and CDR2 ANQGSEA. The CDR3 runs to 14 residues. Deletions cut 0 bases from V and 1 base from J, with 8 bases between. CDR3 nucleotide sequence: TGCAGCGTTGAAGATGGAGGGGGCACAGATACGCAGTATTTT. Translation gives CSVEDGGGTDTQYF.

The chain recombines TRBV9 with TRBJ2-2; TRBD1 or TRBD2 may be the D gene (6 bases each). Looked up from germline, CDR1 is SGDLS and CDR2 is YYNGEE. V lost 0 bases to trimming and J lost 0 bases, with 9 bases between them. This CDR3 comprises 16 residues. CDR3 bases: TGTGCCAGCAGCGTAGCTAGGGGGGCGAACACCGGGGAGCTGTTTTTT. The encoded protein is CASSVARGANTGELFF.

This chain joins TRBV11-2 and TRBJ2-1; D gene ambiguous. Germline CDR1 is SGHAT and CDR2 is FQNNGV. This CDR3 has 15 amino acids. Deletions cut 0 bases from V and 0 bases from J, with 6 bases between. This CDR3 reads CASSLEVSSYNEQFF. Here the CDR3 DNA reads TGTGCCAGCAGCTTAGAGGTGAGCTCCTACAATGAGCAGTTCTTC.

The chain carries TRBV20-1 and TRBJ2-6; the D gene is possibly TRBD1 (5 bases). V dropped 1 base and J dropped 1 base, with 8 bases sitting between them. The CDR3 is 15 amino acids. Germline values: CDR1 DFQATT, CDR2 SNEGSKA (reference sequence). CDR3 DNA: TGCAGTGCTAGAGTGCAGGGTTCTGGGGCCAACGTCCTGACTTTC. The encoded protein is CSARVQGSGANVLTF.

This clonotype was seen a handful of times. V usage is TRBV7-2 and J usage is TRBJ1-4; D is uncertain. The CDR3 is 13 residues long. V lost 5 bases and J 3 bases, leaving 7 bases between the germline ends. The V gene's germline CDR1 is SGHTA and CDR2 FQGNSA. The CDR3 here is CASSKGANEKLFF. The CDR3 nucleotides read TGTGCCAGCAGCAAAGGAGCTAATGAAAAACTGTTTTTT.

The table lists this clonotype with a few counts. This chain joins TRBV4-3 and TRBJ1-6; perhaps TRBD1 as D (6 bases). This CDR3 contains 16 residues. V was pared by 0 bases and J by 7 bases, with 13 bases between. The V gene's germline CDR1 is LGHNA and CDR2 YSLEER. The CDR3 spells CASSQDVFRGNSPLHF. Here the CDR3 DNA reads TGCGCCAGCAGCCAAGATGTCTTCAGGGGAAATTCACCCCTCCACTTT.

This clonotype was picked up one time. This chain uses TRBV5-1 with TRBJ2-2; perhaps TRBD2 as D (5 bases). CDR3 length: 14 amino acids. V was trimmed by 3 bases and J by 5 bases, leaving 11 bases between them. The germline gives CDR1 SGHRS, CDR2 YFSETQ. DNA of the CDR3: TGCGCCAGCAGCTGGGAGACTGAGACCGGGGAGCTGTTTTTT. Its protein product is CASSWETETGELFF.

This clonotype has a count of ten or more. The rearrangement joins TRBV4-2 to TRBJ2-3, with 9 bases identical to TRBD2. The V and J ends lost 0 bases and 4 bases, in that order; junction bases with no gene match: 2. CDR3 length: 15 residues. The germline gives CDR1 LGHNA, CDR2 YNFKEQ. The CDR3 DNA sequence: TGTGCCAGCAGCCAAGAGCGGGGGGGCCCAGATACGCAGTATTTT. Its translation is CASSQERGGPDTQYF.

The chain uses TRBV29-1 and TRBJ2-1; no clear D. V lost 2 bases to trimming and J lost 9 bases, with 14 bases between them. The germline gives CDR1 SQVTM, CDR2 ANQGSEA. There are 13 residues in the CDR3. This CDR3 reads CSVEITVRSEQFF. Written as DNA, the CDR3 is TGCAGCGTTGAAATTACGGTCCGTAGTGAGCAGTTCTTC.

This clonotype appeared a few times. The rearrangement links TRBV12-3 or TRBV12-4 to TRBJ1-2, with D possibly TRBD1 on 6 matching bases. Trimming cost V 5 bases and J 8 bases, with 21 bases left between them. CDR3 size: 15 residues. CDR3 sequence (DNA): TGTGCCAGCAGTCGTCCCCAGGGGAAAGAGGACGGCTACACCTTC. Translated: CASSRPQGKEDGYTF.

This clonotype has just a few counts. V and J are TRBV5-1 and TRBJ1-1, with TRBD1 identical over 9 bases. CDR1 and CDR2 (germline): SGHRS, YFSETQ. CDR3 length: 14 amino acids. The J segment lost 13 bases and the V segment lost 1 base, leaving 11 bases of the junction unmatched. DNA for the CDR3: TGCGCCAGCAGCTTGAATTCGGTGGACAGGGGAGTTTTCTTT. This encodes CASSLNSVDRGVFF.